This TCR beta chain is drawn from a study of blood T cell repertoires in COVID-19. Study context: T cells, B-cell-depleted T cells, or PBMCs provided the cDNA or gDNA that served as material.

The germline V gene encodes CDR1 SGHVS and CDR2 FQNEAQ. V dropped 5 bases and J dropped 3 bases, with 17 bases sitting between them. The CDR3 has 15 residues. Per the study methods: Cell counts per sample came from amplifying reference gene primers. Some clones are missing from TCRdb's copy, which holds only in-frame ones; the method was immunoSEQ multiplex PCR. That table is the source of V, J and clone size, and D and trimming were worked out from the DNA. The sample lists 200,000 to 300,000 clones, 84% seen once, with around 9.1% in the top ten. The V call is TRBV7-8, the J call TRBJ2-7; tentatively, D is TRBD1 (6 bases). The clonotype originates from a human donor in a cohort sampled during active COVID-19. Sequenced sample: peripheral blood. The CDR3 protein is CASSPDLIGGYEQYF. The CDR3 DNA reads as TGTGCCAGCAGCCCCGACCTCATAGGGGGCTACGAGCAGTACTTC. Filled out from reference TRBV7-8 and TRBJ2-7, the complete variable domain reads GAGVSQSPRYKVAKRGQDVALRCDPISGHVSLFWYQQALGQGPEFLTYFQNEAQLDKSGLPSDRFFAERPEGSVSTLKIQRTQQEDSAVYLCASSPDLIGGYEQYFGPGTRLTVT.